The 17 T cell receptor beta chains in this list originate from one sample, sequenced in a study of T cells in Graves' hyperthyroidism and ophthalmopathy. Researchers took RNA transcripts and amplified the TCR beta CDR3 regions from them. The primer set for the first-round RT-PCR of the TCR CDR3 was HTBI. MiXCR, applied by TCRdb to the multiplex PCR reads, yields one record per CDR3 protein. This table holds 300,000 to 400,000 distinct CDR3 sequences, 18% found once. The sample comprised blood. These TCRs come from a woman in her forties or fifties with Graves' hyperthyroidism.

This clonotype was counted ten times or more. The gene calls are TRBV3-1 and TRBJ1-1; D not certain. V was shortened by 0 bases and J by 8 bases, with 4 bases between the two germline ends. Per the germline V gene, CDR1 is LGHDT and CDR2 is YNNKEL (reference sequence). The CDR3 sequence is 11 residues long. The CDR3 coding sequence is TGTGCCAGCAGCCAAGATCTGGAAGCTTTCTTT. Its protein is CASSQDLEAFF.

There are many counts of this clonotype. For the CDR3, the DNA is TGTGCCAGCAGTTACGGTAGCGGGAGGCCCTCAGTTGAGCAGTTCTTC. This translates into CASSYGSGRPSVEQFF. The rearrangement uses TRBV6-5 and TRBJ2-1; 10 nucleotides match TRBD2. The germline gives CDR1 MNHEY, CDR2 SVGAGI. There are 16 residues in the CDR3. The ends lost 2 bases at V and 9 bases at J; junction bases unmatched: 10.

This clonotype was counted a few times. CDR3 bases: TGCGCCAGCAGCCAAGTGACTAGCAGAAATTACGAGCAGTACTTC. Translation gives CASSQVTSRNYEQYF. This rearrangement joins TRBV4-1 to TRBJ2-7; 7 nucleotides match TRBD2. The ends lost 1 base at V and 4 bases at J; junction bases unmatched: 7. Germline assignment: CDR1 MGHRA and CDR2 YSYEKL. This CDR3 contains 15 residues.

This chain links TRBV29-1 with TRBJ1-2; 7 bases are a match to TRBD1. The germline gives CDR1 SQVTM, CDR2 ANQGSEA. CDR3 length: 15 amino acids. Unmatched junction bases numbered 8, after V lost 4 bases and J lost 0 bases. As DNA, the CDR3 is TGCAGCGTTGGGGAGACAGGGTTCCCTAACTATGGCTACACCTTC. Translating gives CSVGETGFPNYGYTF. Full variable domain (remainder filled in from reference TRBV29-1 and TRBJ1-2): SAVISQKPSRDICQRGTSLTIQCQVDSQVTMMFWYRQQPGQSLTLIATANQGSEATYESGFVIDKFPISRPNLTFSTLTVSNMSPEDSSIYLCSVGETGFPNYGYTFGSGTRLTVV.

The chain recombines TRBV6-5 with TRBJ2-1; D not certain. Trimming left V 2 bases short and J 9 bases short, with 11 bases between. The CDR3 is made up of 13 amino acids. Germline V gives CDR1 MNHEY, CDR2 SVGAGI. DNA of the CDR3: TGTGCCAGCAGTTACGGGCCGCCCGCTGAGCAGTTCTTC. Translated: CASSYGPPAEQFF.

This clonotype was detected many times. The V and J genes are TRBV24-1 and TRBJ2-1; 13 nucleotides align to TRBD2. The CDR3 totals 17 residues. Germline V CDR1 and CDR2: KGHDR, SFDVKD. V was pared by 4 bases and J by 5 bases, with 7 bases of the junction left unmatched. Here the CDR3 DNA reads TGTGCCACCAGTGACTCCACTAGCGGGGGGGTCCACAATGAGCAGTTCTTC. Translated: CATSDSTSGGVHNEQFF.

This clonotype was counted between two and nine times. A much larger clone differs from this one at a single base, so this may be a read error. The rearrangement joins TRBV11-2 to TRBJ2-7; 11 bases are a match to TRBD1. CDR1 and CDR2 (germline): SGHAT, FQNNGV. The CDR3 consists of 15 residues. The trim removed 5 bases at V and 0 bases at J, leaving 3 bases unmatched. The CDR3 region has the DNA TGTGCCAGCAGCGTCGGGACAGGGGGCTCCTACGAGCAGTACGTC. It specifies CASSVGTGGSYEQYV.

This rearrangement joins TRBV11-3 to TRBJ1-2; TRBD1 might be the D (6 bases). V was pared by 4 bases and J by 0 bases, with 9 bases between. CDR1 is SGHNT, CDR2 YENEEA, per germline. The CDR3 has 14 amino acids. CDR3 residues: CASSWRTANYGYTF. The CDR3 DNA sequence: TGTGCCAGCAGCTGGAGGACAGCTAACTATGGCTACACCTTC. Supplemented by reference TRBV11-3 and TRBJ1-2, the full variable domain reads EAGVVQSPRYKIIEKKQPVAFWCNPISGHNTLYWYLQNLGQGPELLIRYENEEAVDDSQLPKDRFSAERLKGVDSTLKIQPAELGDSAVYLCASSWRTANYGYTFGSGTRLTVV.

This clonotype was picked up many times. The chain employs TRBV7-3 and TRBJ2-1, with 7 nucleotides matching TRBD2. Germline-derived CDR1 and CDR2 are SGHTA and FQGTGA. J was trimmed by 8 bases and V by 1 base; bases with no gene match: 14. The CDR3 has 17 amino acids. The CDR3 loop reads CASSLRGAGVVVDEQFF. The CDR3 DNA sequence: TGTGCCAGCAGCTTAAGGGGCGCGGGAGTGGTGGTAGATGAGCAGTTCTTC.

In nucleotides, the CDR3 is TGTGCCAGCAGCCAAGTAGTTGTTATAGCGGGAGGTTCAGATACGCAGTATTTT. This translates into CASSQVVVIAGGSDTQYF. This rearrangement joins TRBV14 to TRBJ2-3; 10 positions agree with TRBD2. With V trimmed by 1 base and J by 4 bases, 11 bases remained unmatched. From germline, CDR1 is SGHDN and CDR2 FVKESK. The CDR3 loop spans 18 amino acids.

This clonotype has at least ten counts. The chain is built from TRBV20-1 and TRBJ2-3, with D unresolved. This CDR3 comprises 12 residues. Trimming cost V 0 bases and J 7 bases, with 8 bases left between them. Per the germline V gene, CDR1 is DFQATT and CDR2 is SNEGSKA (reference sequence). In nucleotides, the CDR3 is TGCAGTGCTAGAGACTCTTTTCATACGCAGTATTTT. It codes for CSARDSFHTQYF.

This clonotype was picked up a small number of times. The genes are TRBV29-1 and TRBJ1-2; 10 bases agree with TRBD1. This CDR3 has 14 residues. Germline assignment: CDR1 SQVTM and CDR2 ANQGSEA. V shed 3 bases, J shed 8 bases, and the junction held 9 bases outside the gene matches. CDR3 loop: CSVDPGQGFGGYTF. The CDR3 coding sequence is TGCAGCGTTGATCCGGGACAGGGGTTTGGCGGCTACACCTTC. The full variable domain, in which reference TRBV29-1 and TRBJ1-2 provide the parts outside the CDR3, is SAVISQKPSRDICQRGTSLTIQCQVDSQVTMMFWYRQQPGQSLTLIATANQGSEATYESGFVIDKFPISRPNLTFSTLTVSNMSPEDSSIYLCSVDPGQGFGGYTFGSGTRLTVV.

This clonotype was seen many times. This chain uses TRBV11-2 with TRBJ2-5, with 14 bases aligning to TRBD2. Germline assignment: CDR1 SGHAT and CDR2 FQNNGV. The V segment lost 5 bases and the J segment 4 bases; nucleotides outside the gene matches: 3. There are 15 residues in the CDR3. The CDR3 nucleotides are TGTGCCAGCAGCCTCGGACTAGCGGGGGGAGAGACCCAGTACTTC. Amino acid sequence: CASSLGLAGGETQYF. Full variable domain (missing parts from reference TRBV11-2 and TRBJ2-5): EAGVAQSPRYKIIEKRQSVAFWCNPISGHATLYWYQQILGQGPKLLIQFQNNGVVDDSQLPKDRFSAERLKGVDSTLKIQPAKLEDSAVYLCASSLGLAGGETQYFGPGTRLLVL.

Concerning this clonotype: This could be a read error, since a much larger clone is one nucleotide away. The V gene is TRBV2, the J gene TRBJ1-2, with TRBD1 as a possible D gene (5 bases). V lost 0 bases to trimming and J lost 8 bases, with 7 bases between them. The CDR3 totals 12 residues. CDR1 is SNHLY, CDR2 FYNNEI, per germline. The DNA for the CDR3 is TGTGCCAGCAGTGAAGCTGGGACGGGCTACACCTTC. It specifies CASSEAGTGYTF.

This chain connects TRBV5-6 to TRBJ2-7, with D perhaps matching TRBD1 (6 bases). Germline V gene sequence: CDR1 SGHDT, CDR2 YYEEEE. Trimming cost V 1 base and J 0 bases, with 20 bases left between them. The CDR3 spans 18 residues. The CDR3 here is CASSLWDTGPPGSYEQYF. For the CDR3, the DNA is TGTGCCAGCAGCTTGTGGGACACGGGACCTCCCGGCTCCTACGAGCAGTACTTC.

The sample holds many counts of this clonotype. The rearrangement links TRBV20-1 to TRBJ1-1, with a weak D call TRBD1 (5 bases). This CDR3 has 13 amino acids. Trimming took off 2 bases at V and 0 bases at J, with 7 bases between the two ends. Per the germline V gene, CDR1 is DFQATT and CDR2 is SNEGSKA (reference sequence). CDR3 bases: TGCAGTGCTAGACAGGGACTGAACACTGAAGCTTTCTTT. This gives the protein CSARQGLNTEAFF.

This rearrangement joins TRBV12-3 or TRBV12-4 to TRBJ2-2, with no clear D. Between the trimmed V and J ends, which lost 4 bases and 4 bases, there was a span of 7 bases. The CDR3 length is 13 residues. The CDR3 DNA reads TGTGCCAGCAGTTATACCGTCACCGGGGAGCTGTTTTTT. Encoded protein: CASSYTVTGELFF.